This T cell receptor (beta chain) came from a study of shared T cell receptors in the human thymus. Profiled with immunoSEQ multiplex PCR; TCRdb holds only in-frame clones, not every one. Among over 450,000 clones listed, around three quarters were seen once. V gave up 0 bases and J gave up 5 bases; unmatched junction bases: 9. The CDR3 totals 17 residues. Germline V CDR1 and CDR2: SGHDT, YYEEEE. These data were likewise used in another study, on human thymus T cells.

Material: thymocytes. This TCR was recovered from a boy under two years old with a congenital heart defect. This chain links TRBV5-6 with TRBJ1-1; 11 nucleotides match TRBD1. CDR3 in amino acids: CASSLVPRTGGWTEAFF. The CDR3 DNA follows: TGTGCCAGCAGCTTGGTTCCCCGGACAGGGGGCTGGACTGAAGCTTTCTTT.